Below are 14 T cell receptor beta chains sequenced from a single sample in a study of blood T cell repertoires in COVID-19. Sequencing used immunoSEQ multiplex PCR; TCRdb keeps in-frame clones, though not all of them. The sample contains approximately 42,000 clones, 73% of which appear only once. Sequencing used peripheral blood. These receptors all come from an elderly man with acute or convalescent COVID-19.

The J gene is TRBJ2-7, the V gene TRBV30; D unresolved. Germline V gene lookup returns CDR1 GTSNPN and CDR2 SVGIG (reference sequence). V gave up 4 bases and J gave up 4 bases, with 8 bases separating them. The CDR3 is made up of 11 amino acids. This chain's CDR3 is CAWTAGYEQYF. Here the CDR3 DNA reads TGTGCCTGGACTGCAGGATACGAGCAGTACTTC.

This rearrangement joins TRBV5-6 to TRBJ2-7; TRBD2 aligns across 7 bases. Germline CDR1 is SGHDT and CDR2 is YYEEEE. The CDR3 totals 14 residues. After removal of 4 bases from V and 6 bases from J, the junction contained 10 bases not matched to a gene. The chain's CDR3 is CASSLLDGGSEQYF. In nucleotides, the CDR3 is TGTGCCAGCAGCCTCTTGGACGGGGGGTCCGAGCAGTACTTC.

The chain carries TRBV3-1 (or the pseudogene TRBV3-2) and TRBJ1-5; D possibly corresponds to TRBD1 (5 bases). V lost 4 bases to trimming and J lost 6 bases, with 19 bases between them. This CDR3 region has 16 residues. Germline V gene sequence: CDR1 LGHDT, CDR2 YNNKEL (reference sequence). CDR3 protein: CASSLGGARSAQPQHF. The CDR3 region has the DNA TGTGCCAGCAGCCTGGGTGGGGCCCGGTCGGCTCAGCCCCAGCATTTT.

The chain has TRBV10-1 and TRBJ2-3; 9 bases agree with TRBD2. J gave up 4 bases and V 6 bases, and 11 bases lay outside the gene matches. From germline, CDR1 is WNHNN and CDR2 SYGVQD (reference sequence). The CDR3 has 16 amino acids. The CDR3 DNA reads TGCGCCAGCAGCAACGGGGCGGGAGGGCCTTCAGATACGCAGTATTTT. It is translated as CASSNGAGGPSDTQYF.

The V and J genes are TRBV27 and TRBJ2-7; 14 nucleotides match TRBD2. The V gene's germline CDR1 is MNHEY and CDR2 SMNVEV (reference sequence). V lost 5 bases, J lost 4 bases, and 7 bases stayed unmatched. This CDR3 region has 16 residues. CDR3 in DNA: TGTGCCAGCAGTAGAACCGGGACTAGCGGGAGATACGAGCAGTACTTC. The encoded protein is CASSRTGTSGRYEQYF.

The rearrangement joins TRBV9 to TRBJ2-3; the match to TRBD2 covers 8 bases. Trimming took 3 bases from V and 3 from J; bases not matched to a gene: 6. The CDR3 is made up of 15 amino acids. Germline assignment: CDR1 SGDLS and CDR2 YYNGEE. CDR3 coding DNA: TGTGCCAGCAGCGCCCATCCTAGCGGGACAGATACGCAGTATTTT. Translation gives CASSAHPSGTDTQYF.

The genes are TRBV15 and TRBJ2-1; 12 bases agree with TRBD2. Germline V CDR1 and CDR2: LNHNV, YYDKDF (reference sequence). V dropped 1 base and J dropped 10; count of bases not matched to a gene: 5. CDR3 length equals 15 residues. CDR3 nucleotide sequence: TGTGCCACCAGCAGAGGACTAGCGGGAGAGGGGGAGCAGTTCTTC. Its protein product is CATSRGLAGEGEQFF.

The chain couples TRBV9 to TRBJ2-1, with a tentative D call TRBD1 (7 bases). This CDR3 region has 16 residues. Trimming cost V 4 bases and J 4 bases, with 18 bases left between them. Germline CDR1 is SGDLS and CDR2 is YYNGEE. The CDR3, as DNA: TGTGCCAGCAGCCCAGAGGGGGCGGGACTGTACAATGAGCAGTTCTTC. Its protein is CASSPEGAGLYNEQFF.

This clone was counted a single time. This chain links TRBV18 with TRBJ2-4; tentatively, D is TRBD1 (5 bases). The CDR3 contains 14 residues. V lost 6 bases to trimming and J lost 7 bases, with 16 bases between them. The V gene's germline CDR1 is KGHSH and CDR2 LQKENI. The CDR3 coding sequence is TGTGCCAGCTCTCAGGGCCTCGACGGGAACATTCAGTACTTC. The encoded protein is CASSQGLDGNIQYF.

The CDR3 DNA follows: TGTGCCAGCAGTCGACGAGGGGGTAGCAATCAGCCCCAGCATTTT. Amino acids: CASSRRGGSNQPQHF. The chain carries TRBV6-5 and TRBJ1-5; possible D gene TRBD1, 6 bases. The CDR3 runs 15 residues. Germline V gene lookup returns CDR1 MNHEY and CDR2 SVGAGI. V lost 5 bases, J lost 0 bases, and 11 bases lay in between.

In this sample, this clone turned up a few times. The chain combines TRBV14 with TRBJ2-5; 10 bases align to TRBD1. From germline, CDR1 is SGHDN and CDR2 FVKESK. The CDR3 has 15 amino acids. The V gene end was trimmed by 4 bases and the J gene end by 3 bases; junction bases not matched to a gene: 5. The CDR3 DNA follows: TGTGCCAGCAGCCCCGGGACAGGGGCTAAAGAGACCCAGTACTTC. Translating it yields CASSPGTGAKETQYF.

This clone was recorded only once. This chain links TRBV9 with TRBJ1-5, with unresolved D. Per the germline V gene, CDR1 is SGDLS and CDR2 is YYNGEE. V was shortened by 0 bases and J by 2 bases, with 6 bases between the two germline ends. The CDR3 is 14 amino acids. Here the CDR3 reads CASSVAPGNQPQHF. CDR3 sequence (DNA): TGTGCCAGCAGCGTAGCGCCAGGCAATCAGCCCCAGCATTTT. Based on the CDR3 plus reference TRBV9 and TRBJ1-5, the full variable domain is DSGVTQTPKHLITATGQRVTLRCSPRSGDLSVYWYQQSLDQGLQFLIQYYNGEERAKGNILERFSAQQFPDLHSELNLSSLELGDSALYFCASSVAPGNQPQHFGDGTRLSIL.

This chain links TRBV9 with TRBJ2-1; TRBD2 matches 9 bases. The CDR3 length is 16 residues. The V and J ends lost 4 bases and 5 bases, in that order; junction bases with no gene match: 10. Germline CDR1 SGDLS, CDR2 YYNGEE. The CDR3: CASSPRGSGSDNEQFF. The DNA of the CDR3 is TGTGCCAGCAGCCCTCGGGGTAGCGGGAGCGACAATGAGCAGTTCTTC.

This clone was detected only once. This sequence joins TRBV3-1 (or the pseudogene TRBV3-2) and TRBJ2-7; maybe TRBD2 (5 bases). The V gene lost 6 bases and the J gene lost 1 base, with 13 bases spanning the gap. CDR3 size: 14 residues. CDR1 LGHDT and CDR2 YNNKEL come from the germline V gene (reference sequence). In DNA, the CDR3 is TGTGCCAGCAGTAACAACGGACTGTCCTACGAGCAGTACTTC. It translates to CASSNNGLSYEQYF.